The TCR beta chain described here comes from a study of blood T cell repertoires in COVID-19. Background on the study: Nucleic acid was either cDNA or gDNA, and it came from T cells, B-cell-depleted T cells, or PBMCs.

In the original workflow: Reference gene primer amplification yielded estimated nucleated cell counts. Sequencing used immunoSEQ multiplex PCR; TCRdb keeps in-frame clones, though not all of them. The V and J calls and clone size were taken over from that table, and D and trimming were inferred from the DNA. The table includes about 220,000 clones, roughly 75% detected once. Germline assignment: CDR1 SGDLS and CDR2 YYNGEE. V shed 0 bases, J shed 5 bases, and the junction held 10 bases outside the gene matches. This CDR3 contains 17 residues. Sequencing was done on a sample of peripheral blood. The sequence derives from a woman aged 70 to 79 with acute or convalescent COVID-19. The chain has TRBV9 and TRBJ2-5; 10 bases are a match to TRBD2. CDR3 region: CASSVVGSGGPQETQYF. The CDR3 DNA sequence: TGTGCCAGCAGCGTAGTGGGTAGCGGGGGGCCCCAGGAGACCCAGTACTTC.